This T cell receptor beta chain was observed in a study of T cell responses to AZD1222 COVID-19 vaccine. Study-wide findings and caveats: As reported, nearly half of all spike-specific TCRs target variant regions that are unmutated. In a largely white British group with more females than males, clonal diversity was possibly underestimated. Baseline seropositives among AZD1222 recipients totaled only five or six.

On this clone itself: Antigen unknown.

Clones were read by immunoSEQ multiplex PCR, and TCRdb kept only the in-frame ones, dropping some. The repertoire has 120,000 to 150,000 clones, around 90% of them found once; the top ten carry under 7%. The germline CDR1 and CDR2 sequences are SGHVS and FNYEAQ. V lost 2 bases, J lost 2 bases, and 15 bases lay in between. This CDR3 comprises 16 residues. The source is an adult who received the MenACWY meningococcal vaccine as a control. The material sequenced was peripheral blood, taken 28 days after the second dose of the MenACWY control vaccine. The rearrangement joins TRBV7-6 to TRBJ1-1; D is uncertain. CDR3 residues: CASSLLDTRPNTEAFF. The CDR3 DNA is TGTGCCAGCAGCTTACTAGACACCCGCCCAAACACTGAAGCTTTCTTT.